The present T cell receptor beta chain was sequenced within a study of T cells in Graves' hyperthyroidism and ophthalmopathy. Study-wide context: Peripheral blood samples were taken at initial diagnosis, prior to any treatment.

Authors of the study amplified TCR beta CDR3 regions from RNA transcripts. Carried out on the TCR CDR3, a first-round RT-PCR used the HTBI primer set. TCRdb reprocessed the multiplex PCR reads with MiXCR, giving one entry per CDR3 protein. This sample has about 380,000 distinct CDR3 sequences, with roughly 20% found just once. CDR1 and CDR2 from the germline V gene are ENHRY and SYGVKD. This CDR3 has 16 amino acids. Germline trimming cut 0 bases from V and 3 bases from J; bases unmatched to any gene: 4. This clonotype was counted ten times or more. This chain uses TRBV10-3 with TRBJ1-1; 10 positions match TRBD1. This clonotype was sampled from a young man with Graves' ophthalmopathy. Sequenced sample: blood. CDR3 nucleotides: TGTGCCATCAGTGAGTCGTTGGGGACAGGGGACACTGAAGCTTTCTTT. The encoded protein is CAISESLGTGDTEAFF.